This TCR beta chain was sequenced during a study of technical replicates of blood from a few donors. The germline V and J ends were trimmed by 2 bases and 7 bases, with 14 bases remaining between them. The CDR3 consists of 14 residues. CDR1 is SEHNR and CDR2 is FQNEAQ in the germline V gene (reference sequence). TCRdb's table, derived via immunoSEQ multiplex PCR, lists solely in-frame clones and lacks some. The table includes approximately 31,000 clones, just over 90% detected once. The specimen was PBMCs. This sequence was found in a human donor in good health. Some clones in this sample may be carry-over from other donors' samples. The chain recombines TRBV7-9 with TRBJ1-1, with D possibly being TRBD1 (5 bases). The CDR3 coding sequence is TGTGCCAGCAGCTTACTCCAGCCGGGGGTTGAAGCTTTCTTT. This encodes CASSLLQPGVEAFF. Full variable domain (missing parts from reference TRBV7-9 and TRBJ1-1): DTGVSQNPRHKITKRGQNVTFRCDPISEHNRLYWYRQTLGQGPEFLTYFQNEAQLEKSRLLSDRFSAERPKGSFSTLEIQRTEQGDSAMYLCASSLLQPGVEAFFGQGTRLTVV.